Listed below are T cell receptor beta chains from one sample, sequenced in a study of blood T cells in healthy people across ages. TCRdb passed the 5' RACE reads through MiXCR, listing each CDR3 protein once. Found here are more than 650,000 distinct CDR3 sequences, about 48% of them singletons; the top ten hold 41%. Input material: blood. Source of these receptors: a man older than 75 in good health. CDR3s include the opening cysteine and the closing phenylalanine or tryptophan. Fields, in order: clone size, J gene, D gene, V gene, CDR3 DNA, CDR3 protein. The D gene is left open where the match is weak. A clone size is listed for some rows: how often the clone was seen (once, few, many), or a class if it is expanded.

clone size: -
J gene: TRBJ1-4
D gene: -
V gene: TRBV12-3/TRBV12-4
CDR3 DNA: TGTGCCAGCAACAACAGGGACTCTAATGAAAAACTGTTTTTT
CDR3 protein: CASNNRDSNEKLFF

clone size: few
J gene: TRBJ1-4
D gene: -
V gene: TRBV20-1
CDR3 DNA: TGCAGTGCTAGGCACCGGGGCCTTAATGAAAAACTGTTTTTT
CDR3 protein: CSARHRGLNEKLFF

clone size: -
J gene: TRBJ1-1
D gene: -
V gene: TRBV20-1
CDR3 DNA: TGCAGTGCTAGAGACTCATCGGGTCTGAACACTGAAGCTTTCTTT
CDR3 protein: CSARDSSGLNTEAFF

clone size: -
J gene: TRBJ1-2
D gene: -
V gene: TRBV10-2
CDR3 DNA: TGCGCCAGCAGTGAGTCCCACAGTCGCTATGGCTACACCTTC
CDR3 protein: CASSESHSRYGYTF

clone size: -
J gene: TRBJ2-5
D gene: TRBD2
V gene: TRBV5-1
CDR3 DNA: TGCGCCAGCAGCATCACCGGGACTAGCGTTGGGGGGGAGACCCAGTACTTC
CDR3 protein: CASSITGTSVGGETQYF

clone size: few
J gene: TRBJ2-7
D gene: TRBD2
V gene: TRBV20-1
CDR3 DNA: TGCAGTGCTATGGTGGGCGGGGGAACCTACGAGCAGTACTTC
CDR3 protein: CSAMVGGGTYEQYF

clone size: -
J gene: TRBJ1-2
D gene: -
V gene: TRBV6-6
CDR3 DNA: TGTGCCAGCAAATCGGACACAAACTATGGCTACACCTTC
CDR3 protein: CASKSDTNYGYTF

clone size: few
J gene: TRBJ1-2
D gene: -
V gene: TRBV12-3/TRBV12-4
CDR3 DNA: TGTGCCAGCAGTTTAGGAGGGGGGCGGAGGGGCGGCTACACCTTC
CDR3 protein: CASSLGGGRRGGYTF

clone size: once
J gene: TRBJ1-4
D gene: -
V gene: TRBV3-1
CDR3 DNA: TGTGCCAGCAGCCCGGTTGACCTTAATGAAAAACTGTTTTTT
CDR3 protein: CASSPVDLNEKLFF

clone size: -
J gene: TRBJ1-1
D gene: -
V gene: TRBV11-2
CDR3 DNA: TGTGCCAGCAGCTTAGTCGCGGTCACTGAAGCTTTCTTT
CDR3 protein: CASSLVAVTEAFF

clone size: few
J gene: TRBJ2-4
D gene: -
V gene: TRBV7-2
CDR3 DNA: TGTGCCAGCAGCTTAACGGCAGTGATAGCCAAAAACATTCAGTACTTC
CDR3 protein: CASSLTAVIAKNIQYF

clone size: -
J gene: TRBJ2-7
D gene: TRBD1
V gene: TRBV5-5
CDR3 DNA: TGTGCCAGCAGTAAAGGACAGGACCGCTACGAGCAGTACTTC
CDR3 protein: CASSKGQDRYEQYF

clone size: once
J gene: TRBJ2-1
D gene: TRBD1
V gene: TRBV29-1
CDR3 DNA: TGCAGCGTAGACGGACAGGGGGCTGAGCAGTTCTTC
CDR3 protein: CSVDGQGAEQFF

clone size: once
J gene: TRBJ2-3
D gene: TRBD2
V gene: TRBV20-1
CDR3 DNA: TGCAGTGTTCGTGTAGCGGGAGATACGCAGTATTTT
CDR3 protein: CSVRVAGDTQYF

clone size: -
J gene: TRBJ2-7
D gene: -
V gene: TRBV20-1
CDR3 DNA: TGCAGTGCTAGAGATCCCAGCGGGTCCTACGAGCAGTACTTC
CDR3 protein: CSARDPSGSYEQYF

clone size: -
J gene: TRBJ1-6
D gene: -
V gene: TRBV4-2
CDR3 DNA: TGTGCCAGCAGCCAAGAGGGAACCTGGGATTCACCCCTCCACTTT
CDR3 protein: CASSQEGTWDSPLHF

clone size: few
J gene: TRBJ2-3
D gene: TRBD1
V gene: TRBV10-3
CDR3 DNA: TGTGCCATCACCCCGGGACAGAGAAGCACAGATACGCAGTATTTT
CDR3 protein: CAITPGQRSTDTQYF

clone size: -
J gene: TRBJ2-5
D gene: TRBD2
V gene: TRBV3-1
CDR3 DNA: TGTGCCAGCAGCCCCTGGGGAGGGGAAGAGACCCAGTACTTC
CDR3 protein: CASSPWGGEETQYF

clone size: -
J gene: TRBJ2-7
D gene: TRBD2
V gene: TRBV7-9
CDR3 DNA: TGTGCCAGCAGCTTGACTAGCGGGAGGGCCCACGAGCAGTACTTC
CDR3 protein: CASSLTSGRAHEQYF

clone size: few
J gene: TRBJ2-2
D gene: TRBD2
V gene: TRBV4-1
CDR3 DNA: TGCGCCAGCAGTAGGTTAGCGGGAGCCGGGGAGCTGTTTTTT
CDR3 protein: CASSRLAGAGELFF

clone size: -
J gene: TRBJ2-7
D gene: -
V gene: TRBV5-1
CDR3 DNA: TGCGCCAGCAGCGTCGGGGCAGGGGCCGAGCAGTACTTC
CDR3 protein: CASSVGAGAEQYF

clone size: -
J gene: TRBJ1-4
D gene: -
V gene: TRBV7-2
CDR3 DNA: TGTGCCAGCAGCCCTCCGGGATGGGGGAATGAAAAACTGTTTTTT
CDR3 protein: CASSPPGWGNEKLFF

clone size: -
J gene: TRBJ2-5
D gene: -
V gene: TRBV28
CDR3 DNA: TGTGCCAGCAGTTTGTGGGGAAATCAAGAGACCCAGTACTTC
CDR3 protein: CASSLWGNQETQYF

clone size: once
J gene: TRBJ1-1
D gene: -
V gene: TRBV25-1
CDR3 DNA: TGTGCCAGCAGTGGACCCTGGGGAGGCCTGAACACTGAAGCTTTCTTT
CDR3 protein: CASSGPWGGLNTEAFF

clone size: -
J gene: TRBJ1-5
D gene: -
V gene: TRBV16
CDR3 DNA: TGTGCCAGCAGCCGCCACTTTAGCAATCAGCCCCAGCATTTT
CDR3 protein: CASSRHFSNQPQHF

clone size: once
J gene: TRBJ1-5
D gene: TRBD1
V gene: TRBV12-3/TRBV12-4
CDR3 DNA: TGTGCCAGCAGCGACAGGGGGGTATATCAGCCCCAGCATTTT
CDR3 protein: CASSDRGVYQPQHF

clone size: -
J gene: TRBJ2-1
D gene: TRBD2
V gene: TRBV4-2
CDR3 DNA: TGTGCCAGCAGCCCAAGTACGGCTAGCGGGAGGGGTAATGAGCAGTTCTTC
CDR3 protein: CASSPSTASGRGNEQFF

clone size: -
J gene: TRBJ2-1
D gene: -
V gene: TRBV27
CDR3 DNA: TGTGCCAGCACCGGCCGGGGCGGACCCTCCTACAATGAGCAGTTCTTC
CDR3 protein: CASTGRGGPSYNEQFF

clone size: -
J gene: TRBJ2-7
D gene: -
V gene: TRBV3-1
CDR3 DNA: TGTGCCAGCAGCCAAGGGCAGGAAGGCAAGCAGTACTTC
CDR3 protein: CASSQGQEGKQYF

clone size: few
J gene: TRBJ2-7
D gene: -
V gene: TRBV5-1
CDR3 DNA: TGCGCCAGCAGCCCAGAGAACACCTACGAGCAGTACTTC
CDR3 protein: CASSPENTYEQYF

clone size: few
J gene: TRBJ2-6
D gene: -
V gene: TRBV2
CDR3 DNA: TGTGCCAGCAGTGGCGGCAGGCGTTTCTCTGGGGCCAACGTCCTGACTTTC
CDR3 protein: CASSGGRRFSGANVLTF

clone size: -
J gene: TRBJ2-7
D gene: TRBD1
V gene: TRBV5-1
CDR3 DNA: TGCGCCAGCAGTCCAGGGCAGGGGGCCCCCTCCTACGAGCAGTACTTC
CDR3 protein: CASSPGQGAPSYEQYF

clone size: -
J gene: TRBJ2-1
D gene: TRBD2
V gene: TRBV24-1
CDR3 DNA: TGTGCCACCAGTGCCCTAGGACTAGCCCCCTCCTACAATGAGCAGTTCTTC
CDR3 protein: CATSALGLAPSYNEQFF